Sequencing of this TCR beta chain was carried out in a study of cytomegalovirus exposure and HLA in healthy donors. Across the whole study: Early released data comprised tens of millions of unique TCRs from HLA-typed donors.

The study, taken as a whole, reports: TCR beta sequences numbering under 20,000 were associated with HLA alleles at 0.05 false discovery rate in a later analysis. A list of 164 TCR beta chains associated with cytomegalovirus was given.

Deletions cut 8 bases from V and 1 base from J, with 9 bases between. Germline values: CDR1 MNHNY, CDR2 SVGAGI (reference sequence). CDR3 length: 12 residues. Donors sampled were nominally healthy, though unrecorded immune exposures were likely. Primers included in the PCR were 60 Vbeta and 13 Jbeta primers. Generated by immunoSEQ multiplex PCR, the TCRdb table keeps only in-frame clones and is missing some. The repertoire holds more than 150,000 clones, with roughly 84% as singletons. This clone was seen a handful of times. Antigen: not known. V usage is TRBV6-6 and J usage is TRBJ2-7; D is perhaps TRBD2 (6 bases). Sequencing input: PBMCs. The TCR sequence derives from a boy younger than 18 in good health and CMV-seronegative. The CDR3 coding sequence is TGTGCCAGCGCGGCGGGATCCTACGAGCAGTACTTC. Protein sequence: CASAAGSYEQYF.